This T cell receptor beta chain stems from a study of T cell responses to AZD1222 COVID-19 vaccine. Study overall: Whether given at about 4 or about 12 weeks, second doses were pooled.

Germline V gene sequence: CDR1 SGHAT, CDR2 FQNNGV. CDR3 length: 18 residues. V gave up 0 bases and J gave up 0 bases, with 15 bases separating them. Generated by immunoSEQ multiplex PCR, the TCRdb table keeps only in-frame clones and is missing some. The data contain tens of thousands of clones, roughly 87% of them seen just once; the ten biggest clones take up roughly 17%. Study-level findings and limits: Clonal diversity was possibly underestimated, and white British individuals and females predominated among donors. Increased Spike-specific TCR breadth and depth were observed after two AZD1222 doses. The span of vaccine-associated CD4 TCRs extended across spike, with dominance at 160-218 and 743-854.

Remarks on this clone: The antigen is undetermined.

This clonotype was obtained from an adult in good health. Sequenced here: peripheral blood, sampled on day 0 of AZD1222 vaccination. V gene TRBV11-2 combines with J gene TRBJ2-4; no clear D. The CDR3 DNA sequence: TGTGCCAGCAGCTTAGACCGAACACGTGAACTAGCCAAAAACATTCAGTACTTC. It yields the protein CASSLDRTRELAKNIQYF.